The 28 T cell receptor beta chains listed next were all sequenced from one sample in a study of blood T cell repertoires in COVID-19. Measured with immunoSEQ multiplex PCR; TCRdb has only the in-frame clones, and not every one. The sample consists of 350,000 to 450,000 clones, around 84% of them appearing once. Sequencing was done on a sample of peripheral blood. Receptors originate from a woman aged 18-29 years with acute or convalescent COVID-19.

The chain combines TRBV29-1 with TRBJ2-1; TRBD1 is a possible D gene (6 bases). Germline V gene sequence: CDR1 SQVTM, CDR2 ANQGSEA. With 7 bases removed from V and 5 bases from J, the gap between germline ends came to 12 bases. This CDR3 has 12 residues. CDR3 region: CSGTGFDNEQFF. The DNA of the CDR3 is TGCAGCGGTACAGGGTTTGACAATGAGCAGTTCTTC.

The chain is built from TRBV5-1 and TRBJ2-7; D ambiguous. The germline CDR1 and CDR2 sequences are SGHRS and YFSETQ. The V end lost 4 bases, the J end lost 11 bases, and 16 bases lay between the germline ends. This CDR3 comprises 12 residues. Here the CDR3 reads CASSNTTTWEYF. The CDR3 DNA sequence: TGCGCCAGCAGCAACACAACTACGTGGGAGTACTTC.

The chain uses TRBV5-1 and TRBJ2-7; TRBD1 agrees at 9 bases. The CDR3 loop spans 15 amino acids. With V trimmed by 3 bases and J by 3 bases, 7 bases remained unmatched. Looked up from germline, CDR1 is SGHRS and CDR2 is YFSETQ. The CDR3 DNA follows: TGCGCCAGCAGCTCCGCCGGGACAGGGCACTACGAGCAGTACTTC. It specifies CASSSAGTGHYEQYF.

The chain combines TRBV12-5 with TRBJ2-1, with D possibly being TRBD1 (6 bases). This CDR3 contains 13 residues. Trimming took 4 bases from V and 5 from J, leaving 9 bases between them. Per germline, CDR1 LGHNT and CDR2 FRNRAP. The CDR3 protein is CASGWGPNNEQFF. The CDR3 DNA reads TGTGCTAGTGGTTGGGGGCCCAACAATGAGCAGTTCTTC.

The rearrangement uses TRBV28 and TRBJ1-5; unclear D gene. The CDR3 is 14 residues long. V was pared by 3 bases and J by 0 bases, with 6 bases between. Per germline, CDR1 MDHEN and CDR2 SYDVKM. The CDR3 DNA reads TGTGCCAGCAGTTTCCCGAGTAGCAATCAGCCCCAGCATTTT. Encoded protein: CASSFPSSNQPQHF.

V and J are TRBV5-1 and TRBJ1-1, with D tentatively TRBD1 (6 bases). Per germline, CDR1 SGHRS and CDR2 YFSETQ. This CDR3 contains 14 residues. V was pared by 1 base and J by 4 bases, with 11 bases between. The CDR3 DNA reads TGCGCCAGCAGCTTGACAGGGAATCCCACTGAAGCTTTCTTT. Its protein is CASSLTGNPTEAFF.

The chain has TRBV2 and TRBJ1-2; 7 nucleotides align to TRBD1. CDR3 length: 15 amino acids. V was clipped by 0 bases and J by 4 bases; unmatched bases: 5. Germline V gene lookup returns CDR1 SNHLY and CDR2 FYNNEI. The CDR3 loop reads CASSEARQGGYGYTF. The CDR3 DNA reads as TGTGCCAGCAGTGAAGCGCGACAGGGTGGCTATGGCTACACCTTC. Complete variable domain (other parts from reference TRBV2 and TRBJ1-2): EPEVTQTPSHQVTQMGQEVILRCVPISNHLYFYWYRQILGQKVEFLVSFYNNEISEKSEIFDDQFSVERPDGSNFTLKIRSTKLEDSAMYFCASSEARQGGYGYTFGSGTRLTVV.

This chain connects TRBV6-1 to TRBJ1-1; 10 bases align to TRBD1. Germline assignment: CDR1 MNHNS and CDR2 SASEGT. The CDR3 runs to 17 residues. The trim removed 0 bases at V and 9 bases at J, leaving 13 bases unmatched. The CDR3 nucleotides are TGTGCCAGCAGTGAAGCTATGGGTTTCGGGACAGGGGCGAAAGCTTTCTTT. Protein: CASSEAMGFGTGAKAFF.

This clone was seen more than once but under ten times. CDR3 coding DNA: TGTGCCACCAGGGACAGCCAAGAGACCCAGTACTTC. Protein product: CATRDSQETQYF. The genes are TRBV24-1 and TRBJ2-5; D possibly corresponds to TRBD1 (6 bases). V lost 7 bases to trimming and J lost 1 base, with 6 bases between them. Germline V CDR1 and CDR2: KGHDR, SFDVKD. The CDR3 sequence is 12 residues long.

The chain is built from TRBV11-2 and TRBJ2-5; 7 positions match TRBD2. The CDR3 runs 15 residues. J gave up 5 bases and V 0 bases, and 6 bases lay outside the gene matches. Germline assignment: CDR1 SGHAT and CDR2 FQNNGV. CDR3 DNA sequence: TGTGCCAGCAGCTTAGATCTAGCGGCGGCGGAGACCCAGTACTTC. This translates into CASSLDLAAAETQYF.

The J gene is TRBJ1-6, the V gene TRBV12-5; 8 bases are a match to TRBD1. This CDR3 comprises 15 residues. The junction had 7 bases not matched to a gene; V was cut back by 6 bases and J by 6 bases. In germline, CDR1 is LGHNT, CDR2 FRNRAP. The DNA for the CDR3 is TGTGCTAGTGGGCCGGACAGGGCGACTAATTCACCCCTCCACTTT. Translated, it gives CASGPDRATNSPLHF.

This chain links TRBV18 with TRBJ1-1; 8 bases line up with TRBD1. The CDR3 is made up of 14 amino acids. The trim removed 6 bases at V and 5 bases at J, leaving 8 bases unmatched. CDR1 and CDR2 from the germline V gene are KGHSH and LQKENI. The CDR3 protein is CASSPTGGETEAFF. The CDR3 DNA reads TGTGCCAGCTCCCCAACAGGGGGGGAAACTGAAGCTTTCTTT.

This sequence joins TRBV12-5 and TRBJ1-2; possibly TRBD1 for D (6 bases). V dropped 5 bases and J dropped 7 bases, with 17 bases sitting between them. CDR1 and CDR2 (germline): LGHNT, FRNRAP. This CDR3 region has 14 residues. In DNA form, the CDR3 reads TGTGCTAGTGGTCCAACAGGGACGGTCGGTGGCTACACCTTC. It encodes CASGPTGTVGGYTF.

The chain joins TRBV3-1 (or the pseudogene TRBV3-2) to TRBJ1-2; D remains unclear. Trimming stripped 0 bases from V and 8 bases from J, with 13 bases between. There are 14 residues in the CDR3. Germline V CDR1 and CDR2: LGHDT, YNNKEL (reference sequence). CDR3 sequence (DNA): TGTGCCAGCAGCCAAGATCTTGGGGAGGAGGGCTACACCTTC. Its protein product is CASSQDLGEEGYTF.

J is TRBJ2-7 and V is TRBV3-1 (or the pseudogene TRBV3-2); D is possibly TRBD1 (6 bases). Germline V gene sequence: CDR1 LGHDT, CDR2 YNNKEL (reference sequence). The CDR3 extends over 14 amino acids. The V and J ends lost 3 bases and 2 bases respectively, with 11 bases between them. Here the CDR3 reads CASSHNYRAYEQYF. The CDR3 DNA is TGTGCCAGCAGCCATAATTACAGGGCCTACGAGCAGTACTTC.

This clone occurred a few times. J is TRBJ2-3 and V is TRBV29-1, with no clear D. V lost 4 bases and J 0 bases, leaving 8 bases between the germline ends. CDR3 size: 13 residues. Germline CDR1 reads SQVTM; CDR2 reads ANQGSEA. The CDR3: CSVVFSSTDTQYF. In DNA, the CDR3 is TGCAGCGTTGTTTTCAGTAGCACAGATACGCAGTATTTT.

The chain's CDR3 is CASSEGQRAVEQYF. CDR3 DNA sequence: TGTGCCAGCAGCGAGGGACAGAGAGCGGTCGAGCAGTACTTC. The J gene is TRBJ2-7, the V gene TRBV9, with 7 bases that match TRBD1. V lost 3 bases and J lost 6; bases outside the gene matches: 9. Germline-derived CDR1 and CDR2 are SGDLS and YYNGEE. The CDR3 has 14 residues.

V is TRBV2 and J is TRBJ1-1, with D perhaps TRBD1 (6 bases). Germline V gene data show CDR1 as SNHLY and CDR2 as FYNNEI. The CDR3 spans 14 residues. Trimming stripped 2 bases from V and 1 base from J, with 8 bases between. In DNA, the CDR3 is TGTGCCAGCAGTGAAAGACAGGAGAACACTGAAGCTTTCTTT. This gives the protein CASSERQENTEAFF.

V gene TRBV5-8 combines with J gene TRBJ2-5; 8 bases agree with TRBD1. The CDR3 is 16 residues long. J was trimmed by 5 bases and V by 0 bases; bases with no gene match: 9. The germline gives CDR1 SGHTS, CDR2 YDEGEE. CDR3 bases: TGTGCCAGCAGCTTGGATGTGACAGGGGTCGGGGAGACCCAGTACTTC. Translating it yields CASSLDVTGVGETQYF.

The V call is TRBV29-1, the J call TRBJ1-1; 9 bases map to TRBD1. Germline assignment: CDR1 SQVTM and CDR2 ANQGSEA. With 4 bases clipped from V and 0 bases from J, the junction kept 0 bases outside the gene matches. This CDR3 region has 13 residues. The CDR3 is CSVGTGVNTEAFF. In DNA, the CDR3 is TGCAGCGTTGGGACAGGGGTGAACACTGAAGCTTTCTTT.

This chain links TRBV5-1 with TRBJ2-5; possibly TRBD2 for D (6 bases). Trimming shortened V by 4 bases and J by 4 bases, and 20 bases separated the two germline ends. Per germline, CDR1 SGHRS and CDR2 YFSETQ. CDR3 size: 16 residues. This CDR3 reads CASSQDRGTHLETQYF. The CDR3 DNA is TGCGCCAGCAGCCAGGATCGTGGGACTCACCTAGAGACCCAGTACTTC.

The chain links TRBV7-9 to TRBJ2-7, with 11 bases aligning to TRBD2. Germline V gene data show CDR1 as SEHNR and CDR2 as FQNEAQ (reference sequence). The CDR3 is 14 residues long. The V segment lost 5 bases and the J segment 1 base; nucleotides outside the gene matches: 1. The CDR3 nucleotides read TGTGCCAGCAGCCGACTAGCGGGATCCTACGAGCAGTACTTC. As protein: CASSRLAGSYEQYF.

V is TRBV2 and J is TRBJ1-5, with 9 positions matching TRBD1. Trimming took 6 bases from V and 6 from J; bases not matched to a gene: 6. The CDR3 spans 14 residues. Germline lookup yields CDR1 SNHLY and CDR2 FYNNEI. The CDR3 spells CASRDRGPAQPQHF. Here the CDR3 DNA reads TGTGCCAGCAGGGACAGGGGACCGGCTCAGCCCCAGCATTTT.

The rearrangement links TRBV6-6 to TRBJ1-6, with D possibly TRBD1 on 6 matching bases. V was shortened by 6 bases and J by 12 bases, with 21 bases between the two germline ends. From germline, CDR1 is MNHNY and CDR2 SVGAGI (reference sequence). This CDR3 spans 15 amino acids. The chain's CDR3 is CASRSRQEGTLPLHF. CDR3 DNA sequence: TGTGCCAGCAGAAGTAGACAGGAAGGTACTCTACCCCTCCACTTT.

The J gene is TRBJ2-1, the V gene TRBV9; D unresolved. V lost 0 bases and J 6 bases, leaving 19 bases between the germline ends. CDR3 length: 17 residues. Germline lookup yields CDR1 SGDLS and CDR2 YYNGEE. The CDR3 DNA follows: TGTGCCAGCAGCGTAGCTACGGGTCCGGCAATTACCAATGAGCAGTTCTTC. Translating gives CASSVATGPAITNEQFF. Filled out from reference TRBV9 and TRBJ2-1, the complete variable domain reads DSGVTQTPKHLITATGQRVTLRCSPRSGDLSVYWYQQSLDQGLQFLIQYYNGEERAKGNILERFSAQQFPDLHSELNLSSLELGDSALYFCASSVATGPAITNEQFFGPGTRLTVL.

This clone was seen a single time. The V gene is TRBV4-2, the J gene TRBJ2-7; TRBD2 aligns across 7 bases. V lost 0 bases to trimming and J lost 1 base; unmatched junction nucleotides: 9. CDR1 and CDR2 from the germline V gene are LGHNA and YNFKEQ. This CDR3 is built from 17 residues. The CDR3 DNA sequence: TGTGCCAGCAGCCAAGAGGCCAGCGGGGAAGGATCCTACGAGCAGTACTTC. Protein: CASSQEASGEGSYEQYF.

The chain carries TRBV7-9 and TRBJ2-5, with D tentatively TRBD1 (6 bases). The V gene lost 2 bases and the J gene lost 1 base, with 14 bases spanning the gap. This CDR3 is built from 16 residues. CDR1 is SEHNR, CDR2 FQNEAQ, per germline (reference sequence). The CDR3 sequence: CASSLRPGDTQETQYF. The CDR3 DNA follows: TGTGCCAGCAGCTTACGGCCAGGGGATACCCAAGAGACCCAGTACTTC.

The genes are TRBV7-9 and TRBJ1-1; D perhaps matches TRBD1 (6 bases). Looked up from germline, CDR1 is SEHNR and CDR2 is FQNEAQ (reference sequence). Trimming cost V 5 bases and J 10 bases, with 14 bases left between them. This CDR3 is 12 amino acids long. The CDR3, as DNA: TGTGCCAGCAGCGCCTCGAGGGGGAGAGCTTTCTTT. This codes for CASSASRGRAFF.